One and the same sample provided the 8 T cell receptor beta chains below, sequenced in a study of blood T cell repertoires in COVID-19. Profiled with immunoSEQ multiplex PCR; TCRdb holds only in-frame clones, not every one. The sample records 250,000 or so clones, over 70% being singletons. Sequencing input: peripheral blood. The receptors come from a woman over 75 with acute or convalescent COVID-19.

The chain links TRBV7-2 to TRBJ1-3; D may be TRBD1 (6 bases). Germline CDR1 is SGHTA and CDR2 is FQGNSA. The CDR3 runs 17 residues. The V end lost 3 bases, the J end lost 2 bases, and 17 bases lay between the germline ends. This CDR3 is CASSFNLQGGTGNTIYF. The CDR3 nucleotides are TGTGCCAGCAGCTTTAACTTACAGGGTGGAACTGGAAACACCATATATTTT.

The J gene is TRBJ2-4, the V gene TRBV15, with D perhaps matching TRBD2 (5 bases). Germline CDR1 reads LNHNV; CDR2 reads YYDKDF (reference sequence). This CDR3 is built from 16 residues. V was pared by 1 base and J by 2 bases, with 12 bases between. The CDR3 sequence: CATSRGGEGTKNIQYF. CDR3 in DNA: TGTGCCACCAGCAGAGGAGGAGAGGGAACCAAAAACATTCAGTACTTC.

The V and J genes are TRBV4-1 and TRBJ2-1, with D tentatively TRBD2 (6 bases). Germline CDR1 reads MGHRA; CDR2 reads YSYEKL. This CDR3 spans 18 amino acids. V was shortened by 0 bases and J by 6 bases, with 21 bases between the two germline ends. DNA of the CDR3: TGCGCCAGCAGCCAAGAGGGCCTGGGCGGGACCGCCCGCAATGAGCAGTTCTTC. Encoded protein: CASSQEGLGGTARNEQFF.

The chain couples TRBV12-3 or TRBV12-4 to TRBJ2-7; D gene ambiguous. Trimming took 4 bases from V and 4 from J, leaving 11 bases between them. This CDR3 is 13 amino acids long. In DNA form, the CDR3 reads TGTGCCAGCAGTTCCTCCCTAGGTTACGAGCAGTACTTC. This sequence encodes CASSSSLGYEQYF.

The chain uses TRBV5-6 and TRBJ2-3; TRBD1 is a possible D gene (6 bases). V was cut by 4 bases and J by 5 bases, with 20 bases left in between. Germline lookup yields CDR1 SGHDT and CDR2 YYEEEE. This CDR3 is 16 amino acids long. The CDR3 DNA reads as TGTGCCAGCAGCCCCGGGACAAGGGGTTATTTAGATACGCAGTATTTT. Protein sequence: CASSPGTRGYLDTQYF. Full variable domain (rest looked up from reference TRBV5-6 and TRBJ2-3): DAGVTQSPTHLIKTRGQQVTLRCSPKSGHDTVSWYQQALGQGPQFIFQYYEEEERQRGNFPDRFSGHQFPNYSSELNVNALLLGDSALYLCASSPGTRGYLDTQYFGPGTRLTVL.

This rearrangement joins TRBV4-1 to TRBJ1-2; D remains ambiguous. V was cut by 2 bases and J by 4 bases, with 17 bases left in between. In germline, CDR1 is MGHRA, CDR2 YSYEKL. This CDR3 is 16 amino acids long. The CDR3: CASSQPQLSSGYGYTF. The DNA of the CDR3 is TGCGCCAGCAGCCAACCTCAGTTGAGCTCGGGCTATGGCTACACCTTC.

The chain has TRBV28 and TRBJ2-7; TRBD1 matches at 7 bases. Trimming cost V 7 bases and J 3 bases; bases outside gene matches: 9. Germline V CDR1 and CDR2: MDHEN, SYDVKM. CDR3 length: 14 amino acids. CDR3 DNA sequence: TGTGCCAGCACCACAGGGGCCCGTCTCTACGAGCAGTACTTC. It translates to CASTTGARLYEQYF.

CDR3 region: CASSLPVIRGVETQYF. CDR3 DNA sequence: TGTGCCAGCAGCTTGCCGGTGATCAGGGGCGTGGAGACCCAGTACTTC. The V and J genes are TRBV5-6 and TRBJ2-5; the D gene is possibly TRBD1 (6 bases). V lost 1 base and J 5 bases, leaving 18 bases between the germline ends. The CDR3 loop spans 16 amino acids. Germline CDR1 SGHDT, CDR2 YYEEEE.